These 29 T cell receptor beta chains were sequenced from one sample in a study of cytomegalovirus exposure and HLA in healthy donors. PCR primers comprised 60 Vbeta and 13 Jbeta primers. The repertoire was sequenced with immunoSEQ multiplex PCR; TCRdb's copy has only in-frame clones and lacks some. The sample includes more than 100,000 clones, almost 80% seen only once; the top ten take roughly 4%. The sample comprised PBMCs. The receptors were sampled from a man aged 45-65 years in good health and CMV-seropositive.

The CDR3 is CASSPRTGLGEQYF. CDR3 bases: TGTGCCAGCAGCCCCCGGACAGGCTTGGGCGAGCAGTACTTC. The chain combines TRBV7-9 with TRBJ2-7, with 7 bases matching TRBD1. The germline CDR1 and CDR2 sequences are SEHNR and FQNEAQ (reference sequence). The CDR3 is 14 amino acids. Unmatched junction bases numbered 10, after V lost 5 bases and J lost 6 bases.

This chain joins TRBV28 and TRBJ2-7; TRBD2 matches 7 bases. After removal of 6 bases from V and 3 bases from J, the junction contained 11 bases not matched to a gene. The CDR3 covers 15 residues. Germline V gives CDR1 MDHEN, CDR2 SYDVKM. The CDR3, as DNA: TGTGCCAGCAGCTCACCGGGACTACTACTCTACGAGCAGTACTTC. Protein product: CASSSPGLLLYEQYF.

V usage is TRBV4-1 and J usage is TRBJ2-2; no reliable D call. Per the germline V gene, CDR1 is MGHRA and CDR2 is YSYEKL. This CDR3 contains 17 residues. V was pared by 1 base and J by 2 bases, with 14 bases between. CDR3 nucleotides: TGCGCCAGCAGCCAAGTGGGTATCGCGGTTAACACCGGGGAGCTGTTTTTT. This sequence encodes CASSQVGIAVNTGELFF.

The chain links TRBV11-2 to TRBJ1-6; D possibly corresponds to TRBD1 (6 bases). The germline V gene has CDR1 SGHAT and CDR2 FQNNGV. The CDR3 runs 16 residues. V was shortened by 1 base and J by 0 bases, with 7 bases between the two germline ends. This CDR3 reads CASSLGGRSYNSPLHF. The CDR3 region has the DNA TGTGCCAGCAGCTTAGGGGGGCGCTCCTATAATTCACCCCTCCACTTT. The variable domain in full, with the rest retrieved from reference TRBV11-2 and TRBJ1-6, is EAGVAQSPRYKIIEKRQSVAFWCNPISGHATLYWYQQILGQGPKLLIQFQNNGVVDDSQLPKDRFSAERLKGVDSTLKIQPAKLEDSAVYLCASSLGGRSYNSPLHFGNGTRLTVT.

The V gene is TRBV9, the J gene TRBJ2-2; tentatively, D is TRBD1 (5 bases). Germline V gives CDR1 SGDLS, CDR2 YYNGEE. The V end was cut by 0 bases, the J end by 0 bases, with 12 bases between. The CDR3 spans 17 residues. The CDR3 region has the DNA TGTGCCAGCAGCGTAGGATCGACAGTAGCGAACACCGGGGAGCTGTTTTTT. Translating it yields CASSVGSTVANTGELFF.

This clone was observed a few times. The chain recombines TRBV4-3 with TRBJ2-7; 12 bases fit TRBD2. J lost 6 bases, V lost 0 bases, and 12 bases had no gene match. Germline CDR1 is LGHNA and CDR2 is YSLEER. CDR3 size: 18 residues. The DNA for the CDR3 is TGCGCCAGCAGCCAAGAGTCTAGCGGGAGGGCCAGTGGTTTCGAGCAGTACTTC. It specifies CASSQESSGRASGFEQYF.

The chain recombines TRBV4-3 with TRBJ2-3, with 9 bases lining up with TRBD2. CDR3 length: 14 residues. V shed 0 bases and J 14 bases; nucleotides not matched to a gene: 9. CDR1 LGHNA and CDR2 YSLEER come from the germline V gene. CDR3 nucleotide sequence: TGCGCCAGCAGCCAAGATCTCACCGGGACTAGCCTGTATTTT. It translates to CASSQDLTGTSLYF.

This clone has only a few counts. The gene calls are TRBV2 and TRBJ1-1; D uncertain. The V end was cut by 6 bases, the J end by 4 bases, with 18 bases between. In germline, CDR1 is SNHLY, CDR2 FYNNEI. The CDR3 contains 15 residues. CDR3 amino acids: CASRTSGLRGTEAFF. The CDR3 nucleotides read TGTGCCAGCAGGACTTCGGGTCTTCGGGGCACTGAAGCTTTCTTT.

J is TRBJ2-3 and V is TRBV9, with D hard to call. The germline CDR1 and CDR2 sequences are SGDLS and YYNGEE. CDR3 size: 13 residues. V lost 4 bases to trimming and J lost 4 bases, with 10 bases between them. The DNA of the CDR3 is TGTGCCAGCAGCTGGAGCAGAGCAGATACGCAGTATTTT. Its protein product is CASSWSRADTQYF.

This chain uses TRBV6-5 with TRBJ2-5, with 11 bases that match TRBD1. CDR1 MNHEY and CDR2 SVGAGI come from the germline V gene. With 6 bases clipped from V and 4 bases from J, the junction kept 7 bases outside the gene matches. The CDR3 has 15 amino acids. CDR3 loop: CASSLGQGVGETQYF. The CDR3 coding sequence is TGTGCCAGCAGCCTGGGACAGGGGGTTGGAGAGACCCAGTACTTC.

The chain combines TRBV7-2 with TRBJ2-3, with a possible D match to TRBD1 (6 bases). CDR3 length: 12 amino acids. Trimming cost V 5 bases and J 6 bases, with 9 bases left between them. Germline V gene sequence: CDR1 SGHTA, CDR2 FQGNSA. CDR3 sequence: CASSLDRDTQYF. The CDR3, as DNA: TGTGCCAGCAGCCTAGACAGGGATACGCAGTATTTT.

The chain couples TRBV30 to TRBJ2-7; possible D gene TRBD2, 7 bases. V lost 3 bases to trimming and J lost 0 bases, with 18 bases between them. The CDR3 has 16 residues. Germline V gives CDR1 GTSNPN, CDR2 SVGIG (reference sequence). The CDR3 reads CAWSFLQGLYSYEQYF. The DNA for the CDR3 is TGTGCCTGGAGCTTTTTACAGGGACTATACTCCTACGAGCAGTACTTC.

The rearrangement uses TRBV28 and TRBJ2-1; 14 nucleotides match TRBD2. The ends lost 8 bases at V and 8 bases at J; junction bases unmatched: 5. There are 14 residues in the CDR3. Germline CDR1 is MDHEN and CDR2 is SYDVKM. The CDR3 nucleotides read TGTGCCAGCCTGACTAGCGGGAGGGCCTATGAGCAGTTCTTC. Its translation: CASLTSGRAYEQFF.

The chain recombines TRBV9 with TRBJ2-5; tentative D call: TRBD1 (5 bases). Germline CDR1 and CDR2: SGDLS and YYNGEE. The CDR3 has 14 residues. Deletions cut 4 bases from V and 5 bases from J, with 15 bases between. This CDR3 is CASSPPVGAETQYF. The CDR3 DNA is TGTGCCAGCAGCCCTCCGGTAGGGGCGGAGACCCAGTACTTC.

The V and J genes are TRBV21-1 and TRBJ2-7; TRBD2 is the table's D call, not checked against the DNA. TRBV21-1 counts as a pseudogene. The CDR3 covers 14 residues. The CDR3 loop reads CASSGLAAAYEQYF. The CDR3 DNA reads as TGTGCCAGCAGTGGACTAGCTGCTGCCTACGAGCAGTACTTC.

The genes are TRBV11-1 and TRBJ2-2, with D tentatively TRBD1 (6 bases). The ends were cut back, 4 bases at V and 7 bases at J, with 13 bases in the middle. Germline CDR1 is SGHAT and CDR2 is FQDESV (reference sequence). The CDR3 is 14 residues long. CDR3 sequence reads: CASSYHRVSGELFF. The CDR3 DNA follows: TGTGCCAGCAGCTATCACAGGGTGAGCGGGGAGCTGTTTTTT.

The J gene is TRBJ2-1, the V gene TRBV4-1, with D maybe TRBD1 (6 bases). V shed 0 bases and J shed 3 bases, with 12 bases lying between them. Germline CDR1 is MGHRA and CDR2 is YSYEKL. The CDR3 length is 16 residues. The DNA for the CDR3 is TGCGCCAGCAGCCAAGACCCAGGGGAACTCTACAATGAGCAGTTCTTC. Translation: CASSQDPGELYNEQFF.

The rearrangement joins TRBV2 to TRBJ2-1, with a weak D call TRBD2 (5 bases). Germline CDR1 reads SNHLY; CDR2 reads FYNNEI. V was cut by 2 bases and J by 5 bases, with 10 bases left in between. The CDR3 runs to 14 residues. DNA of the CDR3: TGTGCCAGCAGTGAACGGACTTCAAACAATGAGCAGTTCTTC. This codes for CASSERTSNNEQFF.

J is TRBJ2-7 and V is TRBV15; D not certain. The CDR3 is 14 residues long. Germline CDR1 and CDR2: LNHNV and YYDKDF (reference sequence). Trimming left V 2 bases short and J 0 bases short, with 8 bases between. The CDR3 loop reads CATSRTRSSYEQYF. The CDR3 DNA sequence: TGTGCCACCAGCAGAACCAGAAGCTCCTACGAGCAGTACTTC.

As for this clone: Other DNA sequences in the sample encode the same CDR3. The rearrangement links TRBV4-2 to TRBJ2-7; D may be TRBD2 (6 bases). This CDR3 comprises 16 residues. CDR1 is LGHNA, CDR2 YNFKEQ, per germline. The germline V and J ends were trimmed by 3 bases and 2 bases, with 17 bases remaining between them. CDR3 in DNA: TGTGCCAGCAGCCAGGATCTGATCGGGGGACCCTACGAGCAGTACTTC. The encoded protein is CASSQDLIGGPYEQYF.

This clone was found once. The genes are TRBV6-1 and TRBJ2-5; weak D call: TRBD1 (5 bases). The CDR3 runs 15 residues. Germline loops: CDR1 MNHNS, CDR2 SASEGT. V was trimmed by 3 bases and J by 2 bases, leaving 13 bases between them. The CDR3 is CASSELQGIQETQYF. CDR3 sequence (DNA): TGTGCCAGCAGTGAGCTCCAGGGAATTCAAGAGACCCAGTACTTC.

The genes are TRBV7-9 and TRBJ1-1, with TRBD1 identical over 7 bases. The CDR3 has 16 amino acids. Per the germline V gene, CDR1 is SEHNR and CDR2 is FQNEAQ (reference sequence). With V trimmed by 2 bases and J by 4 bases, 10 bases remained unmatched. CDR3 region: CASSLTGTVGGTEAFF. The CDR3 DNA reads TGTGCCAGCAGCTTAACCGGGACAGTCGGGGGCACTGAAGCTTTCTTT.

V usage is TRBV18 and J usage is TRBJ2-1, with D perhaps TRBD2 (6 bases). V lost 0 bases to trimming and J lost 6 bases, with 12 bases between them. CDR1 and CDR2 (germline): KGHSH, LQKENI. CDR3 length: 15 residues. DNA of the CDR3: TGTGCCAGCTCACCACCGTCGGGGGTCGGCAATGAGCAGTTCTTC. Amino acid sequence: CASSPPSGVGNEQFF.

Only one count was recorded for this clone. The chain uses TRBV28 and TRBJ2-7; possibly TRBD1 for D (5 bases). Trimming cost V 5 bases and J 5 bases, with 13 bases left between them. CDR1 and CDR2 from the germline V gene are MDHEN and SYDVKM. The CDR3 consists of 13 residues. The CDR3 region is CASSNPGSHEQYF. The CDR3 DNA follows: TGTGCCAGCAGTAATCCAGGGTCCCACGAGCAGTACTTC.

The J gene is TRBJ2-1, the V gene TRBV2; 10 bases fit TRBD2. The CDR3 is 21 residues long. Unmatched junction bases numbered 20, after V lost 5 bases and J lost 1 base. The germline gives CDR1 SNHLY, CDR2 FYNNEI. CDR3 sequence reads: CASSQHPGTSVVYGSYNEQFF. The DNA of the CDR3 is TGTGCCAGCAGTCAACACCCCGGGACTAGCGTCGTTTACGGGTCCTACAATGAGCAGTTCTTC.

The CDR3 reads CASSLELAGAGELFF. Here the CDR3 DNA reads TGCGCCAGCAGCTTGGAACTAGCGGGTGCTGGGGAGCTGTTTTTT. The chain combines TRBV5-1 with TRBJ2-2; TRBD2 matches at 9 bases. Trimming cost V 0 bases and J 8 bases; bases outside gene matches: 5. Per the germline V gene, CDR1 is SGHRS and CDR2 is YFSETQ. This CDR3 spans 15 amino acids.

The rearrangement joins TRBV5-1 to TRBJ1-4; no definite D call. CDR3 length equals 17 residues. Trimming stripped 0 bases from V and 0 bases from J, with 12 bases between. Per the germline V gene, CDR1 is SGHRS and CDR2 is YFSETQ. CDR3 amino acids: CASSLGPFLPTNEKLFF. Here the CDR3 DNA reads TGCGCCAGCAGCTTGGGGCCCTTCCTTCCAACTAATGAAAAACTGTTTTTT. Combining the CDR3 with reference TRBV5-1 and TRBJ1-4 gives the whole variable domain KAGVTQTPRYLIKTRGQQVTLSCSPISGHRSVSWYQQTPGQGLQFLFEYFSETQRNKGNFPGRFSGRQFSNSRSEMNVSTLELGDSALYLCASSLGPFLPTNEKLFFGSGTQLSVL.

The rearrangement uses TRBV6-1 and TRBJ1-5; 7 positions match TRBD1. This CDR3 has 13 residues. Germline CDR1 and CDR2: MNHNS and SASEGT. V shed 6 bases and J 5 bases; nucleotides not matched to a gene: 4. The CDR3 DNA sequence: TGTGCCAGCAGCGGGACAGCGGATCAGCCCCAGCATTTT. Translating gives CASSGTADQPQHF.

This chain connects TRBV30 to TRBJ2-7; D perhaps matches TRBD1 (5 bases). The CDR3 spans 14 residues. Germline-derived CDR1 and CDR2 are GTSNPN and SVGIG (reference sequence). The ends were cut back, 0 bases at V and 5 bases at J, with 14 bases in the middle. Written as DNA, the CDR3 is TGTGCCTGGAGTGTAGGCCAGGGTTTCCACGAGCAGTACTTC. This gives the protein CAWSVGQGFHEQYF. The entire variable domain, with the rest obtained from reference TRBV30 and TRBJ2-7, is as follows: SQTIHQWPATLVQPVGSPLSLECTVEGTSNPNLYWYRQAAGRGLQLLFYSVGIGQISSEVPQNLSASRPQDRQFILSSKKLLLSDSGFYLCAWSVGQGFHEQYFGPGTRLTVT.